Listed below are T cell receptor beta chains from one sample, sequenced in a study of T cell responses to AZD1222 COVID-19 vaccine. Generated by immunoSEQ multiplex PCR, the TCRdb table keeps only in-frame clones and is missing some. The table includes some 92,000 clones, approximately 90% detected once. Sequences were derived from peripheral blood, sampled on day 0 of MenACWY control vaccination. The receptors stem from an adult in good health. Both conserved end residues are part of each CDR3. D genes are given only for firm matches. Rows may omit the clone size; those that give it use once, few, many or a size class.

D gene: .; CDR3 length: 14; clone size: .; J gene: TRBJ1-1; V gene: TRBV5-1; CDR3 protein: CASSLDRLNTEAFF; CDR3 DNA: TGCGCCAGCAGCCTGGACCGTTTGAACACTGAAGCTTTCTTT
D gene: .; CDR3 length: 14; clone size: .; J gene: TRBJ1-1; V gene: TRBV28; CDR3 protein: CASTPGTPRAEAFF; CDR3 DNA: TGTGCCAGCACCCCCGGTACCCCCCGGGCTGAAGCTTTCTTT
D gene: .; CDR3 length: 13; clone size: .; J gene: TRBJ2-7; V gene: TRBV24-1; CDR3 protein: CATSGPLPGEQYF; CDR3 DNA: TGTGCCACCAGTGGTCCCCTCCCGGGAGAGCAGTACTTC
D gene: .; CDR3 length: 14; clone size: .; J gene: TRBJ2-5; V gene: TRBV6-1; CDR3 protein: CASSDWRKEETQYF; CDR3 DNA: TGTGCCAGCAGTGATTGGCGGAAAGAAGAGACCCAGTACTTC
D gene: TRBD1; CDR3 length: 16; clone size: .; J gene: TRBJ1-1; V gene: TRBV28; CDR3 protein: CASRPRGTGGFTEAFF; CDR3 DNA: TGTGCCAGCAGACCTAGAGGGACAGGGGGCTTCACTGAAGCTTTCTTT
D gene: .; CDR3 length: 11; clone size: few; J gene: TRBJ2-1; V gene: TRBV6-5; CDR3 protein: CASSQYNEQFF; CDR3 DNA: TGTGCCAGCTCTCAGTACAATGAGCAGTTCTTC
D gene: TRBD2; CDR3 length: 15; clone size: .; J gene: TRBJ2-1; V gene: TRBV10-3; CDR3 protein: CAISPTSGPYNEQFF; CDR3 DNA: TGTGCCATCAGCCCAACTAGCGGACCCTACAATGAGCAGTTCTTC
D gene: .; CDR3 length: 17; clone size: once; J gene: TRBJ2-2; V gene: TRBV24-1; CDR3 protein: CATSDLPATGSTGELFF; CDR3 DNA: TGTGCCACCAGTGATTTGCCTGCCACAGGAAGTACCGGGGAGCTGTTTTTT
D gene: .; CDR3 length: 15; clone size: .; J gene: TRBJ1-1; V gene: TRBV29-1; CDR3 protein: CSARTLTVMNTEAFF; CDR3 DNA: TGCAGCGCCCGAACCTTGACGGTCATGAACACTGAAGCTTTCTTT
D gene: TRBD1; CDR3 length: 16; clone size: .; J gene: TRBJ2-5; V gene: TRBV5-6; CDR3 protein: CASSLLDRVSQETQYF; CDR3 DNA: TGTGCCAGCAGCTTGTTGGACAGGGTGAGTCAAGAGACCCAGTACTTC
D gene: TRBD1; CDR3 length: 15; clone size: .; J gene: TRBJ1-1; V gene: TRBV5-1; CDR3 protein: CASRHAGGLGTEAFF; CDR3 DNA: TGCGCCAGCAGGCATGCAGGGGGGTTAGGCACTGAAGCTTTCTTT
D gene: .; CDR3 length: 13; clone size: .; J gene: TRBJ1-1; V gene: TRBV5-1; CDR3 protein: CASSMEGQLEAFF; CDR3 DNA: TGCGCCAGCAGCATGGAGGGCCAGCTTGAAGCTTTCTTT
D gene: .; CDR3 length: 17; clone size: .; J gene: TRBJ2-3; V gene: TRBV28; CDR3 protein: CASSPPGTPEPTDTQYF; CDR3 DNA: TGTGCCAGCAGTCCACCCGGGACTCCAGAGCCCACAGATACGCAGTATTTT
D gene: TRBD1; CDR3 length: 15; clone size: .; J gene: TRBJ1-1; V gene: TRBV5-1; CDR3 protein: CASSLGGQANTEAFF; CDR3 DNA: TGCGCCAGCAGCTTGGGAGGACAGGCGAACACTGAAGCTTTCTTT
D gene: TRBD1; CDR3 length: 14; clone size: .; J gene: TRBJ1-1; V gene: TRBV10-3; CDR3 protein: CATNRQGLNTEAFF; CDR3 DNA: TGTGCCACCAACCGACAGGGGTTGAACACTGAAGCTTTCTTT
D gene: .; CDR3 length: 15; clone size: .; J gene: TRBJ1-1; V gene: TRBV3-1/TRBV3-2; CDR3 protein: CASSQGPTVNTEAFF; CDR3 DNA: TGTGCCAGCAGCCAAGGTCCGACGGTGAACACTGAAGCTTTCTTT
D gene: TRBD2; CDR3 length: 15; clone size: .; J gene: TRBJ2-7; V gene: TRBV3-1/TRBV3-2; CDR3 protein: CASSQGTSGGYEQYF; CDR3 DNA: TGTGCCAGCAGCCAAGGGACTAGCGGGGGTTACGAGCAGTACTTC
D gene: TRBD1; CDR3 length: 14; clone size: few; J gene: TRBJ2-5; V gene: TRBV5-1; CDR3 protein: CASTKGAGEETQYF; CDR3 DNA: TGCGCCAGCACCAAGGGGGCAGGGGAAGAGACCCAGTACTTC
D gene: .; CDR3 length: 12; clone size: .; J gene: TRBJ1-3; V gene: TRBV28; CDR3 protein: CASRSYGNTIYF; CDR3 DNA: TGTGCCAGCAGATCCTACGGAAACACCATATATTTT
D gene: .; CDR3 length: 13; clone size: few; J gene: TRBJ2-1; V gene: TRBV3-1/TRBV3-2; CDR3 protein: CASSQVSYNEQFF; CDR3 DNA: TGTGCCAGCAGCCAAGTTTCCTACAATGAGCAGTTCTTC
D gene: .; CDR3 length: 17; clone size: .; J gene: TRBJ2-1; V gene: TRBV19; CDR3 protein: CASSIAPAGGPYNEQFF; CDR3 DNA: TGTGCCAGTAGTATAGCTCCCGCCGGGGGACCCTACAATGAGCAGTTCTTC
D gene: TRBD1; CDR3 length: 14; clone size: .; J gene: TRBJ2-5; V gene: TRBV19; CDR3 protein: CASSRQGPEETQYF; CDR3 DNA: TGTGCCAGTAGTAGACAGGGCCCCGAGGAGACCCAGTACTTC